This entry lists 7 T cell receptor beta chains sequenced from one sample in a study of PD-L1 blockade in urothelial cancer. TCRdb's table, derived via immunoSEQ multiplex PCR, lists solely in-frame clones and lacks some. In the table there are 80,000 to 130,000 clones, about 91% of which are singletons. The sequencing here drew on PBMCs, taken around atezolizumab (anti-PD-L1) treatment. The source is a woman of 80 years or more with urothelial cancer.

This clone has just one count. The chain carries TRBV25-1 and TRBJ2-1, with D tentatively TRBD1 (5 bases). This CDR3 spans 16 amino acids. The germline CDR1 and CDR2 sequences are MGHDK and SYGVNS. V was shortened by 1 base and J by 3 bases, with 13 bases between the two germline ends. In nucleotides, the CDR3 is TGTGCCAGCAGTGAATCCGACAGCGTGGGCTACAATGAGCAGTTCTTC. This sequence encodes CASSESDSVGYNEQFF.

This CDR3 is CASSSQGAPSGYTF. The CDR3 DNA follows: TGCGCCAGCAGCTCACAGGGGGCGCCGAGTGGCTACACCTTC. J is TRBJ1-2 and V is TRBV5-1; 9 nucleotides agree with TRBD1. CDR1 and CDR2 (germline): SGHRS, YFSETQ. The length of the CDR3 is 14 residues. Unmatched junction bases numbered 7, after V lost 3 bases and J lost 7 bases.

This chain joins TRBV7-3 and TRBJ1-1; no clear D. Germline CDR1 and CDR2: SGHTA and FQGTGA. Trimming pared 4 bases from V and 4 bases from J, leaving 13 bases between. This CDR3 has 14 residues. CDR3 residues: CASSSWGATTEAFF. CDR3 DNA sequence: TGTGCCAGCAGCTCCTGGGGAGCTACCACTGAAGCTTTCTTT.

This rearrangement joins TRBV5-1 to TRBJ2-1, with 9 bases that match TRBD2. The CDR3 is made up of 15 amino acids. CDR1 is SGHRS and CDR2 is YFSETQ in the germline V gene. After removal of 5 bases from V and 7 bases from J, the junction contained 10 bases not matched to a gene. The CDR3 DNA reads as TGCGCCAGCAGTTCAATCGGGACTAGCAAGAATGAGCAGTTCTTC. Its protein is CASSSIGTSKNEQFF.

The chain couples TRBV29-1 to TRBJ2-5; 7 bases match TRBD1. The CDR3 has 12 amino acids. CDR1 and CDR2 (germline): SQVTM, ANQGSEA. After removal of 6 bases from V and 5 bases from J, the junction contained 6 bases not matched to a gene. CDR3 protein: CSVTGTEETQYF. CDR3 bases: TGCAGCGTCACCGGGACAGAGGAGACCCAGTACTTC.

The chain employs TRBV9 and TRBJ2-7; the D gene is possibly TRBD2 (7 bases). The CDR3 spans 15 residues. Germline values: CDR1 SGDLS, CDR2 YYNGEE. Trimming shortened V by 3 bases and J by 3 bases, and 16 bases separated the two germline ends. The CDR3 loop reads CASSAPGGAIYEQYF. The CDR3 DNA reads TGTGCCAGCAGCGCCCCTGGGGGGGCGATCTACGAGCAGTACTTC.

The rearrangement joins TRBV9 to TRBJ2-7; 8 bases map to TRBD1. CDR3 length: 14 residues. The V segment lost 4 bases and the J segment 2 bases; nucleotides outside the gene matches: 5. Germline values: CDR1 SGDLS, CDR2 YYNGEE. The CDR3 sequence is CASSMGQATYEQYF. In DNA, the CDR3 is TGTGCCAGCAGCATGGGACAGGCCACCTACGAGCAGTACTTC.